This T cell receptor beta chain was captured in a study of shared clonotypes between healthy human individuals. The data were produced by immunoSEQ multiplex PCR, yet TCRdb's version contains in-frame clones alone and is incomplete. The data show 400,000 to 600,000 clones, more than 75% seen once. A word on this clone: Other DNA sequences in the same sample also yield this CDR3.

CDR3 size: 15 residues. V was pared by 2 bases and J by 0 bases, with 10 bases between. CDR1 and CDR2 (germline): SGHRS, YFSETQ. Adult donors, all healthy and HIV-negative, had no recent acute infections or vaccinations. The sequenced material came from PBMCs. This chain joins TRBV5-1 and TRBJ2-3; D is ambiguous. The receptor was isolated from a woman in her thirties or forties in good health. Some clones in this sample may be carry-over from other donors' samples. The CDR3 sequence: CASSFSVGSTDTQYF. The CDR3 DNA sequence: TGCGCCAGCAGCTTCTCCGTGGGTAGCACAGATACGCAGTATTTT.